These 19 T cell receptor beta chains share one sample of origin, sequenced in a study of blood T cell repertoires in COVID-19. Using immunoSEQ multiplex PCR, the repertoire was profiled, and TCRdb retains in-frame clones only, with some absent. The sample carries approximately 190,000 clones, 82% recorded once. Material: peripheral blood. The source is a woman aged 55-69 years with COVID-19, enrolled during active disease.

J is TRBJ2-3 and V is TRBV28, with D tentatively TRBD2 (6 bases). The germline V and J ends were trimmed by 6 bases and 2 bases, with 18 bases remaining between them. Germline-derived CDR1 and CDR2 are MDHEN and SYDVKM. The CDR3 totals 16 residues. CDR3 bases: TGTGCCAGCAGGGCGAGGAGGGGCAGGACCACAGATACGCAGTATTTT. Translating gives CASRARRGRTTDTQYF.

In this sample, this clone turned up a few times. The chain uses TRBV27 and TRBJ1-6; TRBD1 aligns across 11 bases. CDR3 length: 17 residues. Germline V gene lookup returns CDR1 MNHEY and CDR2 SMNVEV (reference sequence). Losses at the gene ends were 2 bases for V and 4 bases for J; bases not matched to a gene: 4. For the CDR3, the DNA is TGTGCCAGCAGTTTAATAGGACAGGGGGCATATAATTCACCCCTCCACTTT. Its translation is CASSLIGQGAYNSPLHF.

The V gene is TRBV3-1 (or the pseudogene TRBV3-2), the J gene TRBJ1-2; 7 positions agree with TRBD1. The CDR3 extends over 12 amino acids. J gave up 8 bases and V 3 bases, and 3 bases lay outside the gene matches. Germline CDR1 reads LGHDT; CDR2 reads YNNKEL (reference sequence). For the CDR3, the DNA is TGTGCCAGCAGCCAGTCGGACAGGGGCTACACCTTC. As protein: CASSQSDRGYTF.

The CDR3 here is CATSQNSPLHF. The CDR3 region has the DNA TGTGCCACCAGTCAAAATTCACCCCTCCACTTT. This chain connects TRBV15 to TRBJ1-6; D is unclear. The V end was cut by 6 bases, the J end by 7 bases, with 4 bases between. The CDR3 extends over 11 amino acids. Germline-derived CDR1 and CDR2 are LNHNV and YYDKDF (reference sequence).

This clone was detected only a few times. The chain has TRBV30 and TRBJ1-5; D not resolved. Germline V gives CDR1 GTSNPN, CDR2 SVGIG (reference sequence). The CDR3 runs 14 residues. Trimming left V 5 bases short and J 3 bases short, with 14 bases between. The CDR3 DNA reads as TGTGCCTGGGAGTCAAGGCGGGCCAATCAGCCCCAGCATTTT. Residues: CAWESRRANQPQHF.

In nucleotides, the CDR3 is TGTGCCAGCAGCGTAGCTACCCGGACAGGCACAGATACGCAGTATTTT. Protein: CASSVATRTGTDTQYF. The genes are TRBV9 and TRBJ2-3; tentative D call: TRBD1 (6 bases). From germline, CDR1 is SGDLS and CDR2 YYNGEE. This CDR3 has 16 residues. The V gene lost 0 bases and the J gene lost 1 base, with 12 bases spanning the gap.

This clone was seen a single time. The V gene is TRBV3-1 (or the pseudogene TRBV3-2), the J gene TRBJ2-3; D is unclear. The V gene's germline CDR1 is LGHDT and CDR2 YNNKEL (reference sequence). Trimming removed 0 bases at V and 7 bases at J, with 11 bases between. This CDR3 comprises 14 residues. The CDR3 sequence: CASSQEDLLNTQYF. Written as DNA, the CDR3 is TGTGCCAGCAGCCAAGAAGATCTATTAAATACGCAGTATTTT.

The rearrangement joins TRBV5-6 to TRBJ2-7; possibly TRBD1 for D (5 bases). CDR3 size: 14 residues. V was pared by 0 bases and J by 4 bases, with 11 bases between. Germline CDR1 reads SGHDT; CDR2 reads YYEEEE. As DNA, the CDR3 is TGTGCCAGCAGCTTGGGCCAGGGCATTTACGAGCAGTACTTC. Its protein product is CASSLGQGIYEQYF.

The genes are TRBV11-1 and TRBJ2-3; 13 positions match TRBD2. The germline V gene encodes CDR1 SGHAT and CDR2 FQDESV (reference sequence). Unmatched junction bases numbered 6, after V lost 1 base and J lost 8 bases. The CDR3 loop spans 16 amino acids. CDR3 sequence reads: CASSLGTSGRAGTQYF. The CDR3 nucleotides read TGTGCCAGCAGCTTAGGAACTAGCGGGAGGGCTGGTACGCAGTATTTT.

The chain combines TRBV4-1 with TRBJ2-1; TRBD2 matches 7 bases. V dropped 7 bases and J dropped 8; count of bases not matched to a gene: 5. The CDR3 is made up of 12 amino acids. The germline V gene encodes CDR1 MGHRA and CDR2 YSYEKL. The CDR3 protein is CASTGGRDEQFF. The CDR3 DNA is TGCGCCAGCACCGGAGGGAGGGATGAGCAGTTCTTC.

This clone showed up just once. The chain carries TRBV3-1 (or the pseudogene TRBV3-2) and TRBJ1-2, with no clear D. Trimming left V 1 base short and J 3 bases short, with 9 bases between. CDR1 is LGHDT, CDR2 YNNKEL, per germline (reference sequence). The CDR3 runs to 14 residues. CDR3 protein: CASSQGLGDYGYTF. As DNA, the CDR3 is TGTGCCAGCAGCCAAGGTTTAGGAGACTATGGCTACACCTTC.

The chain employs TRBV2 and TRBJ1-1; maybe TRBD1 (5 bases). The CDR3 has 14 residues. Germline CDR1 reads SNHLY; CDR2 reads FYNNEI. V dropped 6 bases and J dropped 0 bases, with 11 bases sitting between them. The CDR3 DNA reads as TGTGCCAGCAGCGACAAGGACATGAACACTGAAGCTTTCTTT. This translates into CASSDKDMNTEAFF.

The V call is TRBV6-5, the J call TRBJ2-7; D perhaps matches TRBD1 (6 bases). Germline V gene lookup returns CDR1 MNHEY and CDR2 SVGAGI. This CDR3 region has 14 residues. Deletions cut 6 bases from V and 4 bases from J, with 16 bases between. CDR3 DNA: TGTGCCAGCAGATGGACAGTGATGACTTACGAGCAGTACTTC. It yields the protein CASRWTVMTYEQYF.

The gene calls are TRBV6-2 or TRBV6-3 and TRBJ2-5, with 12 nucleotides matching TRBD2. The J segment lost 3 bases and the V segment lost 4 bases, leaving 3 bases of the junction unmatched. The CDR3 spans 15 residues. The V gene's germline CDR1 is MNHEY and CDR2 SVGEGT. CDR3 sequence (DNA): TGTGCCAGCAGTTCACTAGCGGGGGGTGAAGAGACCCAGTACTTC. This codes for CASSSLAGGEETQYF.

This clone was recorded once. This rearrangement joins TRBV6-2 or TRBV6-3 to TRBJ2-3; 9 bases align to TRBD2. In germline, CDR1 is MNHEY, CDR2 SVGEGT. CDR3 length: 15 amino acids. With V trimmed by 4 bases and J by 6 bases, 8 bases remained unmatched. CDR3 region: CASSSLAGEGDTQYF. The CDR3 coding sequence is TGTGCCAGCAGTTCATTAGCGGGAGAGGGGGATACGCAGTATTTT.

V and J are TRBV19 and TRBJ1-6; 8 nucleotides agree with TRBD1. The CDR3 spans 15 residues. V was pared by 7 bases and J by 3 bases, with 5 bases of the junction left unmatched. Germline CDR1 LNHDA, CDR2 SQIVND (reference sequence). The CDR3 spells CASTPGGGYNSPLHF. In DNA form, the CDR3 reads TGTGCCAGTACCCCAGGGGGCGGCTATAATTCACCCCTCCACTTT.

CDR3: CASSLGRAGSNQPQHF. CDR3 DNA sequence: TGTGCCAGCAGCCTGGGCCGGGCGGGAAGCAATCAGCCCCAGCATTTT. The chain employs TRBV4-2 and TRBJ1-5; D is uncertain. V was pared by 4 bases and J by 1 base, with 14 bases between. This CDR3 is 16 amino acids long. Germline values: CDR1 LGHNA, CDR2 YNFKEQ.

The chain employs TRBV5-5 and TRBJ2-2, with 7 nucleotides matching TRBD1. Germline V CDR1 and CDR2: SGHKS, YYEKEE (reference sequence). CDR3 length: 16 residues. V lost 1 base to trimming and J lost 0 bases; unmatched junction nucleotides: 3. In DNA, the CDR3 is TGTGCCAGCAGCTTGCCTCAGGGGGCGAACACCGGGGAGCTGTTTTTT. This sequence encodes CASSLPQGANTGELFF.

This chain uses TRBV19 with TRBJ1-2; D ambiguous. This CDR3 has 12 amino acids. The ends were cut back, 0 bases at V and 5 bases at J, with 4 bases in the middle. CDR1 is LNHDA, CDR2 SQIVND, per germline (reference sequence). The CDR3 bases are TGTGCCAGTAGTATAGACGGGTATGGCTACACCTTC. Its translation is CASSIDGYGYTF.